These 22 T cell receptor beta chains were all obtained from the same sample, sequenced in a study of OX40 agonist ivuxolimab in advanced cancers. Data came from immunoSEQ multiplex PCR; TCRdb stores just in-frame clones and leaves some out. The profile covers 80,000 to 130,000 clones, with over 75% appearing a single time and more than 0.25% taken by the ten largest. Material: CD4+ or CD8+ T cells sorted from blood, obtained in a trial of the OX40 agonist ivuxolimab. The source of these receptors is an adult with an advanced solid tumor such as melanoma, head and neck, liver or kidney cancer.

To note about this clone: One end of the junction does not line up with germline, which may come from a read error. The chain is built from TRBV6-5 and TRBJ2-1; D may be TRBD1 (6 bases). This CDR3 is 12 amino acids long. In germline, CDR1 is MNHEY, CDR2 SVGAGI. The CDR3 region has the DNA TGTGCCAGCAGAAAGCCGACAGGTGCCGCGGTCTTC. Translated: CASRKPTGAAVF.

The chain combines TRBV7-3 with TRBJ2-2; 7 nucleotides line up with TRBD2. The CDR3 covers 14 residues. Trimming cost V 3 bases and J 5 bases; bases outside gene matches: 3. CDR1 is SGHTA and CDR2 is FQGTGA in the germline V gene. CDR3 DNA: TGTGCCAGCAGCTTGAGTAGCGGGACCGGGGAGCTGTTTTTT. Protein product: CASSLSSGTGELFF.

To note about this clone: The junction differs from germline at one of its ends, possibly a read error. The chain combines TRBV7-2 with TRBJ2-4; D perhaps matches TRBD2 (5 bases). Germline CDR1 SGHTA, CDR2 FQGNSA. This CDR3 is 12 amino acids long. This CDR3 is CASSLGRLAPSF. The CDR3 region has the DNA TGTGCCAGCAGCTTAGGGAGGCTAGCACCCTCTTTC.

J is TRBJ1-2 and V is TRBV7-3, with 9 bases fitting TRBD1. Germline assignment: CDR1 SGHTA and CDR2 FQGTGA. Trimming cost V 4 bases and J 4 bases; bases outside gene matches: 16. The CDR3 is 18 residues long. The CDR3 DNA reads TGTGCCAGCAGCTCATCCGGGACAGGGCACGGTGACCTCTATGGCTACACCTTC. It codes for CASSSSGTGHGDLYGYTF. Full variable domain (remainder filled in from reference TRBV7-3 and TRBJ1-2): GAGVSQTPSNKVTEKGKYVELRCDPISGHTALYWYRQSLGQGPEFLIYFQGTGAADDSGLPNDRFFAVRPEGSVSTLKIQRTERGDSAVYLCASSSSGTGHGDLYGYTFGSGTRLTVV.

The rearrangement joins TRBV6-1 to TRBJ2-4; TRBD1 might be the D (5 bases). This CDR3 contains 15 residues. Germline loops: CDR1 MNHNS, CDR2 SASEGT. V was shortened by 4 bases and J by 4 bases, with 14 bases between the two germline ends. The CDR3 DNA reads as TGTGCCAGCAGTGGGTCGAGACAGTTTAAAAACATTCAGTACTTC. Translated, it gives CASSGSRQFKNIQYF.

V and J are TRBV15 and TRBJ2-3, with 11 bases fitting TRBD2. The J segment lost 2 bases and the V segment lost 4 bases, leaving 2 bases of the junction unmatched. This CDR3 has 15 residues. Germline V gene data show CDR1 as LNHNV and CDR2 as YYDKDF (reference sequence). CDR3 protein: CATSKGLADTDTQYF. CDR3 coding DNA: TGTGCCACCAGCAAGGGACTAGCGGACACAGATACGCAGTATTTT. Filled out from reference TRBV15 and TRBJ2-3, the complete variable domain reads DAMVIQNPRYQVTQFGKPVTLSCSQTLNHNVMYWYQQKSSQAPKLLFHYYDKDFNNEADTPDNFQSRRPNTSFCFLDIRSPGLGDTAMYLCATSKGLADTDTQYFGPGTRLTVL.

The CDR3 sequence: CASSRDRATGETQYF. CDR3 DNA: TGTGCCAGCAGCAGAGACCGGGCCACGGGAGAGACCCAGTACTTC. The V and J genes are TRBV13 and TRBJ2-5; D is unclear. Germline V lookup: CDR1 PRHDT, CDR2 FYEKMQ (reference sequence). Between the trimmed V and J ends, which lost 5 bases and 4 bases, there was a span of 17 bases. CDR3 length: 15 residues.

V is TRBV5-1 and J is TRBJ1-1; 7 bases match TRBD1. Germline CDR1 SGHRS, CDR2 YFSETQ. The V gene end was trimmed by 0 bases and the J gene end by 6 bases; junction bases not matched to a gene: 2. The CDR3 is 13 residues long. This CDR3 reads CASSLVGTAEAFF. CDR3 DNA: TGCGCCAGCAGCTTGGTAGGGACAGCTGAAGCTTTCTTT.

The J gene is TRBJ2-7, the V gene TRBV11-2; D is possibly TRBD2 (6 bases). V lost 0 bases to trimming and J lost 4 bases, with 7 bases between them. The CDR3 length is 13 residues. Per germline, CDR1 SGHAT and CDR2 FQNNGV. The CDR3 nucleotides are TGTGCCAGCAGCTTAGACCGGGAGTACGAGCAGTACTTC. As protein: CASSLDREYEQYF.

The chain uses TRBV25-1 and TRBJ2-3; D possibly corresponds to TRBD2 (5 bases). The ends were cut back, 3 bases at V and 1 base at J, with 8 bases in the middle. Germline loops: CDR1 MGHDK, CDR2 SYGVNS. The CDR3 totals 14 residues. CDR3 sequence: CASSDQRGTDTQYF. The CDR3 DNA reads as TGTGCCAGCAGTGATCAGAGGGGCACAGATACGCAGTATTTT. The full variable domain, rest sourced from reference TRBV25-1 and TRBJ2-3, is EADIYQTPRYLVIGTGKKITLECSQTMGHDKMYWYQQDPGMELHLIHYSYGVNSTEKGDLSSESTVSRIRTEHFPLTLESARPSHTSQYLCASSDQRGTDTQYFGPGTRLTVL.

The rearrangement links TRBV28 to TRBJ1-5; weak D call: TRBD1 (5 bases). V gave up 2 bases and J gave up 1 base, with 12 bases separating them. This CDR3 comprises 16 residues. CDR1 MDHEN and CDR2 SYDVKM come from the germline V gene. CDR3 region: CASSLGPGRSNQPQHF. Written as DNA, the CDR3 is TGTGCCAGCAGTTTAGGCCCGGGACGGAGCAATCAGCCCCAGCATTTT.

This clone was counted a single time. V and J are TRBV13 and TRBJ2-7; D assignment may be TRBD1 or TRBD2 (5 bases each). The V end was cut by 5 bases, the J end by 2 bases, with 19 bases between. This CDR3 comprises 16 residues. Germline values: CDR1 PRHDT, CDR2 FYEKMQ (reference sequence). The CDR3 sequence is CASSTLGERATYEQYF. In DNA, the CDR3 is TGTGCCAGCAGCACCCTAGGGGAGCGAGCCACCTACGAGCAGTACTTC.

This clone has just one count. This sequence joins TRBV7-2 and TRBJ2-3; tentative D call: TRBD2 (6 bases). This CDR3 is 15 amino acids long. Germline CDR1 and CDR2: SGHTA and FQGNSA. Trimming took off 1 base at V and 0 bases at J, with 8 bases between the two ends. The DNA of the CDR3 is TGTGCCAGCAGCTTAGGCGGACTAAGCACAGATACGCAGTATTTT. Protein: CASSLGGLSTDTQYF.

The chain uses TRBV7-2 and TRBJ2-5; D uncertain. This CDR3 region has 14 residues. The ends were cut back, 1 base at V and 5 bases at J, with 11 bases in the middle. Germline V CDR1 and CDR2: SGHTA, FQGNSA. The CDR3 sequence is CASSLVVAQETQYF. Here the CDR3 DNA reads TGTGCCAGCAGCTTAGTGGTTGCGCAGGAGACCCAGTACTTC.

V gene TRBV4-1 combines with J gene TRBJ2-4; D is possibly TRBD2 (6 bases). CDR3 length: 18 amino acids. Trimming removed 1 base at V and 0 bases at J, with 16 bases between. CDR1 is MGHRA, CDR2 YSYEKL, per germline. The CDR3 DNA is TGCGCCAGCAGCCAAGTAACCAGGGCGGGGTTAGCCAAAAACATTCAGTACTTC. Amino acids: CASSQVTRAGLAKNIQYF.

V and J are TRBV6-5 and TRBJ2-2; a possible D gene is TRBD2 (5 bases). Germline CDR1 is MNHEY and CDR2 is SVGAGI. The CDR3 has 15 amino acids. The V gene lost 6 bases and the J gene lost 1 base, with 12 bases spanning the gap. The CDR3 DNA sequence: TGTGCCAGCAGCGATGGACTTGTGAACACCGGGGAGCTGTTTTTT. It codes for CASSDGLVNTGELFF.

The V call is TRBV27, the J call TRBJ2-6, with no clear D. This CDR3 is built from 15 residues. V was cut by 5 bases and J by 2 bases, with 10 bases left in between. Germline CDR1 MNHEY, CDR2 SMNVEV (reference sequence). DNA of the CDR3: TGTGCCAGCAGTATACTGGGGACTGGGGCCAACGTCCTGACTTTC. It translates to CASSILGTGANVLTF. Full variable domain (missing parts from reference TRBV27 and TRBJ2-6): EAQVTQNPRYLITVTGKKLTVTCSQNMNHEYMSWYRQDPGLGLRQIYYSMNVEVTDKGDVPEGYKVSRKEKRNFPLILESPSPNQTSLYFCASSILGTGANVLTFGAGSRLTVL.

The chain carries TRBV7-9 and TRBJ2-7; D perhaps matches TRBD2 (5 bases). Trimming cost V 3 bases and J 2 bases, with 8 bases left between them. The CDR3 is made up of 13 amino acids. Per the germline V gene, CDR1 is SEHNR and CDR2 is FQNEAQ (reference sequence). Here the CDR3 DNA reads TGTGCCAGCAGCTTGTCGGGAACCTACGAGCAGTACTTC. This codes for CASSLSGTYEQYF. The whole variable domain, remainder taken from reference TRBV7-9 and TRBJ2-7, is DTGVSQNPRHKITKRGQNVTFRCDPISEHNRLYWYRQTLGQGPEFLTYFQNEAQLEKSRLLSDRFSAERPKGSFSTLEIQRTEQGDSAMYLCASSLSGTYEQYFGPGTRLTVT.

V gene TRBV30 combines with J gene TRBJ2-2, with 7 bases that match TRBD2. Germline loops: CDR1 GTSNPN, CDR2 SVGIG (reference sequence). V was pared by 5 bases and J by 1 base, with 4 bases of the junction left unmatched. CDR3 length: 14 residues. The CDR3 nucleotides are TGTGCCTGGGGGCGGGAGTTGAACACCGGGGAGCTGTTTTTT. It yields the protein CAWGRELNTGELFF.

The genes are TRBV28 and TRBJ1-1, with unresolved D. The CDR3 loop spans 12 amino acids. Germline V gene sequence: CDR1 MDHEN, CDR2 SYDVKM. V was trimmed by 2 bases and J by 5 bases, leaving 6 bases between them. For the CDR3, the DNA is TGTGCCAGCAGTTTACTAAAGACTGAAGCTTTCTTT. Residues: CASSLLKTEAFF.

This sequence joins TRBV27 and TRBJ2-1; D possibly corresponds to TRBD2 (6 bases). From germline, CDR1 is MNHEY and CDR2 SMNVEV (reference sequence). With 4 bases removed from V and 4 bases from J, the gap between germline ends came to 11 bases. The CDR3 length is 14 residues. The CDR3 sequence is CASSSGRPYNEQFF. In nucleotides, the CDR3 is TGTGCCAGCAGTTCCGGGAGACCTTACAATGAGCAGTTCTTC.

The rearrangement links TRBV11-3 to TRBJ2-5; D unresolved. The V gene lost 4 bases and the J gene lost 5 bases, with 14 bases spanning the gap. This CDR3 region has 14 residues. CDR1 SGHNT and CDR2 YENEEA come from the germline V gene. CDR3 sequence reads: CASSSDPSGETQYF. CDR3 in DNA: TGTGCCAGCAGCTCAGACCCGTCCGGGGAGACCCAGTACTTC.